This TCR beta chain came from a study of kidney transplant recipient with SARS-CoV-2 infection. This clonotype came up many times. Trimming took 0 bases from V and 6 from J; bases not matched to a gene: 3. This CDR3 is 15 amino acids long. Germline V gene lookup returns CDR1 MNHEY and CDR2 SVGAGI. TCRdb redid the calling of the reads with MiXCR, one entry per CDR3 protein. The table records some 220,000 distinct CDR3 sequences, about 30% of them present only once. This material consisted of a blood sample, taken at baseline and on day 111 from a kidney transplant recipient. V and J are TRBV6-5 and TRBJ2-1; 9 bases fit TRBD2. The TCR comes from a male patient aged 25 to 39 who had COVID-19 and was a kidney transplant recipient. T cells may partly derive from the graft donor. Here the CDR3 DNA reads TGTGCCAGCAGTTACTCGGGACTAGCTGTCAATGAGCAGTTCTTC. Amino acid sequence: CASSYSGLAVNEQFF.